Below are 23 T cell receptor beta chains sequenced from a single sample in a study of CD8+ T cells in alopecia areata. Extraction of RNA preceded its reverse transcription into cDNA, which served as the sequencing template. Repertoires were generated with immunoSEQ multiplex PCR, while TCRdb's copy carries only in-frame clones and drops some. The data hold about 150,000 clones, with around 47% observed a single time. The material sequenced was CD4+ T cells sorted from blood. These receptors were obtained from a human donor with alopecia areata.

The J gene is TRBJ2-5, the V gene TRBV7-9; maybe TRBD2 (6 bases). CDR3 length: 17 residues. With 1 base removed from V and 5 bases from J, the gap between germline ends came to 20 bases. The V gene's germline CDR1 is SEHNR and CDR2 FQNEAQ (reference sequence). The CDR3 here is CASSLGQQTSLLETQYF. The CDR3 DNA follows: TGTGCCAGCAGCTTAGGACAACAGACTAGTCTCCTCGAGACCCAGTACTTC.

The chain employs TRBV7-9 and TRBJ2-1, with 9 bases lining up with TRBD2. The ends lost 5 bases at V and 3 bases at J; junction bases unmatched: 11. CDR1 is SEHNR and CDR2 is FQNEAQ in the germline V gene (reference sequence). CDR3 length: 17 residues. The CDR3: CASSPAVGTSSYNEQFF. Written as DNA, the CDR3 is TGTGCCAGCAGCCCCGCCGTTGGGACTAGCAGCTACAATGAGCAGTTCTTC.

The chain is built from TRBV29-1 and TRBJ2-1; weak D call: TRBD2 (5 bases). Germline CDR1 is SQVTM and CDR2 is ANQGSEA. This CDR3 is built from 8 residues. V was cut by 3 bases and J by 16 bases, with 7 bases left in between. CDR3 sequence reads: CSVDASFF. The CDR3 DNA is TGCAGCGTTGACGCTAGCTTCTTC.

V gene TRBV28 combines with J gene TRBJ1-2; D might be TRBD1 (5 bases). CDR1 and CDR2 from the germline V gene are MDHEN and SYDVKM. Deletions cut 2 bases from V and 4 bases from J, with 14 bases between. The CDR3 contains 15 residues. CDR3 sequence reads: CASSLGGREGYGYTF. The CDR3 DNA follows: TGTGCCAGCAGTTTAGGTGGCAGGGAAGGCTATGGCTACACCTTC.

The chain uses TRBV9 and TRBJ2-1; 12 bases are a match to TRBD2. The V segment lost 3 bases and the J segment 6 bases; nucleotides outside the gene matches: 1. This CDR3 comprises 14 residues. Looked up from germline, CDR1 is SGDLS and CDR2 is YYNGEE. CDR3 in amino acids: CASSASGRANEQFF. The CDR3 region has the DNA TGTGCCAGCAGCGCTAGCGGGAGGGCCAATGAGCAGTTCTTC.

This clone was observed a few times. The CDR3 here is CSVKTGVEKTQYF. The DNA for the CDR3 is TGCAGCGTGAAGACAGGGGTAGAGAAGACCCAGTACTTC. The V gene is TRBV29-1, the J gene TRBJ2-5; 8 bases are shared with TRBD1. The CDR3 runs 13 residues. J lost 6 bases, V lost 6 bases, and 9 bases had no gene match. Germline CDR1 is SQVTM and CDR2 is ANQGSEA.

The chain combines TRBV11-2 with TRBJ2-7; weak D call: TRBD1 (6 bases). This CDR3 spans 13 amino acids. The ends were cut back, 0 bases at V and 6 bases at J, with 9 bases in the middle. Germline values: CDR1 SGHAT, CDR2 FQNNGV. The CDR3 is CASSLEGRGEQYF. CDR3 nucleotide sequence: TGTGCCAGCAGCTTAGAAGGCAGGGGCGAGCAGTACTTC.

The chain carries TRBV7-9 and TRBJ2-2; D is undetermined. The CDR3 has 14 residues. V was clipped by 1 base and J by 3 bases, with 6 bases between them. In germline, CDR1 is SEHNR, CDR2 FQNEAQ (reference sequence). The CDR3 region has the DNA TGTGCCAGCAGCTTAGGTTTGGACACCGGGGAGCTGTTTTTT. This translates into CASSLGLDTGELFF. The full variable domain, with the rest looked up from reference TRBV7-9 and TRBJ2-2, is DTGVSQNPRHKITKRGQNVTFRCDPISEHNRLYWYRQTLGQGPEFLTYFQNEAQLEKSRLLSDRFSAERPKGSFSTLEIQRTEQGDSAMYLCASSLGLDTGELFFGEGSRLTVL.

This chain joins TRBV7-2 and TRBJ2-1, with D unresolved. Trimming pared 4 bases from V and 2 bases from J, leaving 9 bases between. Germline V gene data show CDR1 as SGHTA and CDR2 as FQGNSA. The CDR3 runs 14 residues. CDR3 nucleotides: TGTGCCAGCAGCTCTTACGGTACCTACAATGAGCAGTTCTTC. Its translation: CASSSYGTYNEQFF.

This clone was observed once. The chain couples TRBV2 to TRBJ1-1; the match to TRBD1 covers 8 bases. Germline lookup yields CDR1 SNHLY and CDR2 FYNNEI. J lost 1 base, V lost 7 bases, and 5 bases had no gene match. This CDR3 is built from 14 residues. The CDR3 DNA is TGTGCCAGCACCCCAGGGGGCGCGAACACTGAAGCTTTCTTT. Its protein is CASTPGGANTEAFF.

Here the CDR3 reads CSVNQGADIQYF. The CDR3 coding sequence is TGCAGCGTAAACCAGGGGGCTGACATTCAGTACTTC. The chain uses TRBV29-1 and TRBJ2-4; 8 bases map to TRBD1. The CDR3 runs 12 residues. V lost 6 bases, J lost 8 bases, and 6 bases stayed unmatched. The germline V gene has CDR1 SQVTM and CDR2 ANQGSEA.

The chain recombines TRBV5-4 with TRBJ1-1; D is ambiguous. V was clipped by 3 bases and J by 3 bases, with 15 bases between them. Germline CDR1 SGHNT, CDR2 YYREEE (reference sequence). There are 15 residues in the CDR3. Here the CDR3 reads CASSSDGGGYTEAFF. The CDR3 coding sequence is TGTGCCAGCAGCTCCGATGGAGGAGGGTACACTGAAGCTTTCTTT.

The V and J genes are TRBV5-4 and TRBJ2-4; perhaps D is TRBD1 or TRBD2 (5 bases each). CDR1 SGHNT and CDR2 YYREEE come from the germline V gene (reference sequence). This CDR3 comprises 14 residues. V was pared by 1 base and J by 8 bases, with 13 bases between. The CDR3 nucleotides read TGTGCCAGCAGCTTGAAGGGGAAGAGGGACATTCAGTACTTC. Residues: CASSLKGKRDIQYF.

The CDR3 reads CASSAWTSGTDTQYF. The CDR3 region has the DNA TGTGCCAGCAGCGCCTGGACTAGCGGGACAGATACGCAGTATTTT. The chain recombines TRBV9 with TRBJ2-3; the match to TRBD2 covers 11 bases. The CDR3 runs to 15 residues. Trimming took 3 bases from V and 3 from J; bases not matched to a gene: 3. CDR1 is SGDLS and CDR2 is YYNGEE in the germline V gene.

The chain couples TRBV19 to TRBJ2-5; 7 positions match TRBD1. The CDR3 covers 13 residues. With 5 bases clipped from V and 5 bases from J, the junction kept 5 bases outside the gene matches. Germline V gene lookup returns CDR1 LNHDA and CDR2 SQIVND (reference sequence). CDR3 residues: CASSLSRGETQYF. Here the CDR3 DNA reads TGTGCCAGTAGTCTCTCCAGGGGGGAGACCCAGTACTTC.

This clone turned up a few times. The chain joins TRBV6-1 to TRBJ2-4; D is tentatively TRBD1 or TRBD2 (5 bases each). The ends were cut back, 6 bases at V and 2 bases at J, with 14 bases in the middle. Germline loops: CDR1 MNHNS, CDR2 SASEGT. The CDR3 has 15 residues. The DNA for the CDR3 is TGTGCCAGCAGCGCAGCGAGGGGAACCAAAAACATTCAGTACTTC. Translation gives CASSAARGTKNIQYF.

The chain is built from TRBV23-1 and TRBJ2-3; TRBD2 matches 12 bases. TRBV23-1 has ORF status, its function being uncertain. CDR3 length equals 17 residues. After removal of 4 bases from V and 4 bases from J, the junction contained 9 bases not matched to a gene. The CDR3 nucleotides read TGCGCCAGCAGTCCCCCTAGCGGGAGGGCCAGCGCAGATACGCAGTATTTT. Translation gives CASSPPSGRASADTQYF.

The rearrangement joins TRBV12-5 to TRBJ2-7; a possible D gene is TRBD2 (5 bases). V was clipped by 2 bases and J by 5 bases, with 13 bases between them. From germline, CDR1 is LGHNT and CDR2 FRNRAP. The CDR3 is made up of 14 amino acids. In nucleotides, the CDR3 is TGTGCTAGTGGTTTGCATCCGGGAATCCACGAGCAGTACTTC. Translated, it gives CASGLHPGIHEQYF. Full variable domain (missing parts from reference TRBV12-5 and TRBJ2-7): DARVTQTPRHKVTEMGQEVTMRCQPILGHNTVFWYRQTMMQGLELLAYFRNRAPLDDSGMPKDRFSAEMPDATLATLKIQPSEPRDSAVYFCASGLHPGIHEQYFGPGTRLTVT.

The chain is built from TRBV29-1 and TRBJ1-2, with a weak D call TRBD1 (5 bases). V was shortened by 4 bases and J by 6 bases, with 9 bases between the two germline ends. The germline V gene has CDR1 SQVTM and CDR2 ANQGSEA. The CDR3 extends over 11 amino acids. The CDR3 spells CSVVDKDGYTF. As DNA, the CDR3 is TGCAGCGTTGTGGACAAGGATGGCTACACCTTC.

The genes are TRBV29-1 and TRBJ2-2; D may correspond to TRBD1 or TRBD2 (5 bases each). The germline gives CDR1 SQVTM, CDR2 ANQGSEA. Trimming removed 7 bases at V and 11 bases at J, with 20 bases between. This CDR3 spans 13 amino acids. The CDR3 is CSGGSAMLGELFF. The CDR3 DNA reads as TGCAGCGGGGGGTCAGCTATGCTGGGAGAGCTGTTTTTT.

Remarks on this clone: One junction end disagrees with the germline gene, perhaps due to a read error. This sequence joins TRBV4-2 and TRBJ1-4; D is unresolved. This CDR3 spans 13 amino acids. Per the germline V gene, CDR1 is LGHNA and CDR2 is YNFKEQ. The CDR3 DNA reads as TGTGCCAGCAGCCAAGTATCAGAAACTCAGCAAATTTTT. Amino acid sequence: CASSQVSETQQIF.

The J gene is TRBJ1-5, the V gene TRBV27, with unresolved D. CDR1 MNHEY and CDR2 SMNVEV come from the germline V gene (reference sequence). The CDR3 runs to 14 residues. V was pared by 5 bases and J by 1 base, with 9 bases between. In DNA, the CDR3 is TGTGCCAGCAGTCCTGTGGGAAGCAATCAGCCCCAGCATTTT. Its protein is CASSPVGSNQPQHF.

This clone came up once. The gene calls are TRBV5-1 and TRBJ1-4, with TRBD1 matching 9 bases. Germline lookup yields CDR1 SGHRS and CDR2 YFSETQ. There are 15 residues in the CDR3. V shed 0 bases and J 7 bases; nucleotides not matched to a gene: 4. As DNA, the CDR3 is TGCGCCAGCAGCTTGGTAACAGGGGGCGGTGAAAAACTGTTTTTT. Translating gives CASSLVTGGGEKLFF.